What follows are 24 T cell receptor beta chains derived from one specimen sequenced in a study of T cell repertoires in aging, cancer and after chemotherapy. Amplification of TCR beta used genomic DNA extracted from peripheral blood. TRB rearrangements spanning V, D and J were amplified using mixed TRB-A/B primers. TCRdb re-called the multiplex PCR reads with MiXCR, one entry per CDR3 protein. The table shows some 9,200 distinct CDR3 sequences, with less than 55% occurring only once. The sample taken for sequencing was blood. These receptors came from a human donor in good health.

CDR3 sequence (DNA): TGTGCCTGGGGTAGCGGGAGGGCCCGCGAGACCCAGTACTTC. Amino acid sequence: CAWGSGRARETQYF. The chain carries TRBV30 and TRBJ2-5; 11 nucleotides agree with TRBD2. Germline loops: CDR1 GTSNPN, CDR2 SVGIG (reference sequence). The CDR3 loop spans 14 amino acids. J lost 5 bases, V lost 5 bases, and 7 bases had no gene match.

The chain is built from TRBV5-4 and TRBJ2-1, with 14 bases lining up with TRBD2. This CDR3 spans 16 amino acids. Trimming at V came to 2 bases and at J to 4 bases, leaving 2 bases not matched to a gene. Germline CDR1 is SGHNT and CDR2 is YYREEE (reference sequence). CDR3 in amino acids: CASSLGLAGGYNEQFF. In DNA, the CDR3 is TGTGCCAGCAGCTTAGGACTAGCGGGAGGTTACAATGAGCAGTTCTTC.

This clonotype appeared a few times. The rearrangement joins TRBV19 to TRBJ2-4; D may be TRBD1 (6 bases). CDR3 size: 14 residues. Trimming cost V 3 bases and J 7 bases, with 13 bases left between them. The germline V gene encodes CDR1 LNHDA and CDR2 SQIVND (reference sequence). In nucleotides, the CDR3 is TGTGCCAGTAGTATTGGGGGCGCGTCCAACATTCAGTACTTC. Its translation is CASSIGGASNIQYF.

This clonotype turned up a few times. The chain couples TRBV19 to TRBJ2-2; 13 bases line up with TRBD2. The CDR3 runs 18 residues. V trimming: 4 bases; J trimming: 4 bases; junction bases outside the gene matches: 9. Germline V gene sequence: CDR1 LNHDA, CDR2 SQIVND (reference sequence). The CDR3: CASSKATSGRYFTGELFF. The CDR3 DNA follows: TGTGCCAGTAGTAAGGCGACTAGCGGGAGGTATTTCACCGGGGAGCTGTTTTTT.

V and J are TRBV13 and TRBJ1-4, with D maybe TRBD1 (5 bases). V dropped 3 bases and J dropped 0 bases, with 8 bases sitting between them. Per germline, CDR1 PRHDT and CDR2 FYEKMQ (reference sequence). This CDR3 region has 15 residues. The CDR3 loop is CASSLGVATNEKLFF. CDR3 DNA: TGTGCCAGCAGCTTGGGGGTTGCAACTAATGAAAAACTGTTTTTT.

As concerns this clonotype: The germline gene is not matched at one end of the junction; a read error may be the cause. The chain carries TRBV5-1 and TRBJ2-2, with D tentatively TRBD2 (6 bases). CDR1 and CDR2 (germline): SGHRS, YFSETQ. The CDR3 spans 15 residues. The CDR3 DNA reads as TGTGCCAGCACTTTCTCGGGACTCAACACCGGGGAGCTGTTTTTT. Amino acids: CASTFSGLNTGELFF.

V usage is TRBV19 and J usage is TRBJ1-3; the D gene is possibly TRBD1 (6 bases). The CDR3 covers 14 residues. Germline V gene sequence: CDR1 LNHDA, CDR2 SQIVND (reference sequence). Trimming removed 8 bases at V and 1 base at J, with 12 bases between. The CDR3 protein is CASRQEISGNTIYF. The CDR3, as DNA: TGTGCCAGTCGACAGGAGATATCTGGAAACACCATATATTTT. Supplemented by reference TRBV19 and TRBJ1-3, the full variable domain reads DGGITQSPKYLFRKEGQNVTLSCEQNLNHDAMYWYRQDPGQGLRLIYYSQIVNDFQKGDIAEGYSVSREKKESFPLTVTSAQKNPTAFYLCASRQEISGNTIYFGEGSWLTVV.

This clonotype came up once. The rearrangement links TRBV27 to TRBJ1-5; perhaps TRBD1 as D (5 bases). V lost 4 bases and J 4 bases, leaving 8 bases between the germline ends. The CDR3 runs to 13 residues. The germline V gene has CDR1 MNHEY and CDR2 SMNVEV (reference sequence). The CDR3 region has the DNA TGTGCCAGCAGTTGGGGGGGAAATCAGCCCCAGCATTTT. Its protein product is CASSWGGNQPQHF.

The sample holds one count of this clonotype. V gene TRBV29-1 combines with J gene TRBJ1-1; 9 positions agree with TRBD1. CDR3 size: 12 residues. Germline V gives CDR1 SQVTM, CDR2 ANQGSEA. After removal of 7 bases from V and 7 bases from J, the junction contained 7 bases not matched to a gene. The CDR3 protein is CSAGQGPHEAFF. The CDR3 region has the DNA TGCAGCGCTGGACAGGGGCCCCATGAAGCTTTCTTT.

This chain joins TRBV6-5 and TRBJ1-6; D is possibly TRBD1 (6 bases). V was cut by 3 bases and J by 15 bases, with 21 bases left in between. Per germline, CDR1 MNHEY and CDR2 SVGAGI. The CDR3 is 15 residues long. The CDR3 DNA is TGTGCCAGCAGTTATGAGGGGACATACGCTGGGCACCTCCACTTT. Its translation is CASSYEGTYAGHLHF.

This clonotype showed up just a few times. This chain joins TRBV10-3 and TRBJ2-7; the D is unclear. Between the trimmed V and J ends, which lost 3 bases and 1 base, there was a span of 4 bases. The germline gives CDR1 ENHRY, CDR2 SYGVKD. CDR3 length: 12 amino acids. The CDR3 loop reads CAISDASYEQYF. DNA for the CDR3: TGTGCCATCAGTGACGCTTCCTACGAGCAGTACTTC.

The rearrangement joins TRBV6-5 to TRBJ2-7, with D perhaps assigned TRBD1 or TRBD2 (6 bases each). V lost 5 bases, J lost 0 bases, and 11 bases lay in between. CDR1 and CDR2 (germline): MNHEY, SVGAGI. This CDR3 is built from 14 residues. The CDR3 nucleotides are TGTGCCAGCAGTGGTAGGGGGGCCTCCTACGAGCAGTACTTC. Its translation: CASSGRGASYEQYF.

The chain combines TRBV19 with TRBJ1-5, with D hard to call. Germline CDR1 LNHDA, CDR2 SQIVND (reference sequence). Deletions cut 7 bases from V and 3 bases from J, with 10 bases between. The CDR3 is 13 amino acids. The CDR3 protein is CASTPQVNQPQHF. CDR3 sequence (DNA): TGTGCCAGTACCCCCCAAGTCAATCAGCCCCAGCATTTT. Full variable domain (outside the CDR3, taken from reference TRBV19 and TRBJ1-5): DGGITQSPKYLFRKEGQNVTLSCEQNLNHDAMYWYRQDPGQGLRLIYYSQIVNDFQKGDIAEGYSVSREKKESFPLTVTSAQKNPTAFYLCASTPQVNQPQHFGDGTRLSIL.

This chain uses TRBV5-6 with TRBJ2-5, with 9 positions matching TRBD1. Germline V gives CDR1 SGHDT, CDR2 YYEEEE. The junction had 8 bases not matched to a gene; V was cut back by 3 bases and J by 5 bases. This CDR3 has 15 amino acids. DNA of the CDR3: TGTGCCAGCAGCTACGGACAGGGGATAGGGGAGACCCAGTACTTC. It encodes CASSYGQGIGETQYF.

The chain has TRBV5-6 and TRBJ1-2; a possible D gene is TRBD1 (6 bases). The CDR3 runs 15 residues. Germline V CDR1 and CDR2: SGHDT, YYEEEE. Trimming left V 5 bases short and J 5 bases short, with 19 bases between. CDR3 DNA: TGTGCCAGCAGAGAGGCTTGGGGACATCAGTATGGCTACACCTTC. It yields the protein CASREAWGHQYGYTF.

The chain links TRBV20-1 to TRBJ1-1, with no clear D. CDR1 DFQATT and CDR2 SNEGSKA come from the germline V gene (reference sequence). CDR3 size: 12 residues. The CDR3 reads CRLYGGNTEAFF. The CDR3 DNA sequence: TGCAGGTTATACGGAGGGAACACTGAAGCTTTCTTT.

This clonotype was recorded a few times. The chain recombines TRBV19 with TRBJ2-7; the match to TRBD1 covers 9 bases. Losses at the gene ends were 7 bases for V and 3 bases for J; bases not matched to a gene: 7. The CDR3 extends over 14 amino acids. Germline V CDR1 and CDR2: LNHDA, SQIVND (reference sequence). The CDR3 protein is CASTQQGANYEQYF. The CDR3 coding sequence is TGTGCCAGTACCCAACAGGGGGCCAACTACGAGCAGTACTTC.

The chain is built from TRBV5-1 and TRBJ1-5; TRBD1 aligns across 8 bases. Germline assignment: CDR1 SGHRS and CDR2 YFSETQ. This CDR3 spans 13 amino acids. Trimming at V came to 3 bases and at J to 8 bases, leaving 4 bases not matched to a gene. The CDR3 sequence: CASSSTGVEPQHF. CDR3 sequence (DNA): TGCGCCAGCAGCTCGACAGGGGTGGAGCCCCAGCATTTT.

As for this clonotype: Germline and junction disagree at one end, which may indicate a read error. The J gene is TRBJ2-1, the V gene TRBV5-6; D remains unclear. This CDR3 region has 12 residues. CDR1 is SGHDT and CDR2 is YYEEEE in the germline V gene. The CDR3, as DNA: TGTGCCAGCAGCTTCACCTATAATGAGCAGTTCTTC. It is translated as CASSFTYNEQFF.

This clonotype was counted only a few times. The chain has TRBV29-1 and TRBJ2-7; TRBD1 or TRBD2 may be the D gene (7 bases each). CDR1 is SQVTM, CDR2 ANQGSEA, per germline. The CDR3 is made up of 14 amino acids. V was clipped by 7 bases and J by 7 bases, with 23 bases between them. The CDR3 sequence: CSAAAGQPPGEQYF. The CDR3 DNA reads TGCAGCGCTGCAGCGGGACAGCCCCCCGGGGAGCAGTACTTC.

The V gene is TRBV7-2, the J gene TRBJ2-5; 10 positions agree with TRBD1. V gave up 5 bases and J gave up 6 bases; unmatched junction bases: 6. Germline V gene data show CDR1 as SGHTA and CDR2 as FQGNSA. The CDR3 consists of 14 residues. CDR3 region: CASSRTGGMQTQYF. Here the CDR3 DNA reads TGTGCCAGCAGCCGGACAGGGGGGATGCAGACCCAGTACTTC.

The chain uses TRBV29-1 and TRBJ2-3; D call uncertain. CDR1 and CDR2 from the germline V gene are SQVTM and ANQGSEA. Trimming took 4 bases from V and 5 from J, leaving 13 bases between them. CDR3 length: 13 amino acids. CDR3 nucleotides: TGCAGCGTTGGGCCCGACCGAGGAGATACGCAGTATTTT. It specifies CSVGPDRGDTQYF.

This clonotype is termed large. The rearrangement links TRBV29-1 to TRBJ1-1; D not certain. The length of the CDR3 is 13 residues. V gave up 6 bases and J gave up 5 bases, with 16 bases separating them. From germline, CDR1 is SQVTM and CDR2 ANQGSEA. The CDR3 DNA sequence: TGCAGCGTGAGGGAGGGAGAAGGGACTGAAGCTTTCTTT. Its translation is CSVREGEGTEAFF.

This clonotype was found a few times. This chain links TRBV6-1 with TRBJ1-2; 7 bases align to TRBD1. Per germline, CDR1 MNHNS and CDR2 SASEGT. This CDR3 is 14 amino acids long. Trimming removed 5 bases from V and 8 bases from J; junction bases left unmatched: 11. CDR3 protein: CASSYAQGGKGYTF. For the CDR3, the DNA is TGTGCCAGCAGTTACGCCCAGGGGGGTAAGGGCTACACCTTC.